This T cell receptor (beta chain) was sequenced for a study of T cells in localized non-small cell lung cancer. Study results and caveats: In adjacent lung appeared a median about 57 of the top 100 tumor clones. The study sequenced only one region of the tumor. As a result, intratumor heterogeneity could not be excluded and remains possible. Overall survival was longer when the density of T cells in the blood was higher. Uninvolved adjacent lung showed higher T cell clonality than tumor.

Sequencing used immunoSEQ multiplex PCR; TCRdb keeps in-frame clones, though not all of them. The sample holds roughly 38,000 clones, 82% seen once. The ends lost 5 bases at V and 3 bases at J; junction bases unmatched: 6. The germline V gene encodes CDR1 SGHAT and CDR2 FQNNGV. This CDR3 contains 15 residues. Turning to this clone: The antigen remains unidentified.

The source of this sequence is a male donor older than 55 with stage III squamous cell lung carcinoma. This chain links TRBV11-2 with TRBJ2-7, with 11 bases lining up with TRBD1. The starting material was peripheral blood, obtained before any cancer treatment. DNA of the CDR3: TGTGCCAGCAGCCAGGGACAGGGGGATGGCTACGAGCAGTACTTC. This translates into CASSQGQGDGYEQYF.